Presented here are 28 T cell receptor beta chains from one specimen sequenced in a study of blood T cell repertoires in COVID-19. Clones were read by immunoSEQ multiplex PCR, and TCRdb kept only the in-frame ones, dropping some. This sample has around 180,000 clones, with 70% to 90% found just once. Sequenced: peripheral blood. These receptors came from a human donor with active or convalescent COVID-19. The donor label of this sample is uncertain.

This chain uses TRBV10-3 with TRBJ2-1; 9 nucleotides match TRBD1. This CDR3 contains 14 residues. With V trimmed by 3 bases and J by 7 bases, 4 bases remained unmatched. CDR1 is ENHRY and CDR2 is SYGVKD in the germline V gene. The CDR3: CAISEGTGRNEQFF. CDR3 in DNA: TGTGCCATCAGTGAAGGGACAGGGAGAAATGAGCAGTTCTTC.

This chain connects TRBV11-2 to TRBJ1-3; D remains unclear. This CDR3 has 13 residues. In germline, CDR1 is SGHAT, CDR2 FQNNGV. V lost 5 bases and J 3 bases, leaving 8 bases between the germline ends. The CDR3 loop reads CASSRSHGNTIYF. The CDR3 nucleotides are TGTGCCAGCAGCCGTAGTCATGGAAACACCATATATTTT.

The chain combines TRBV2 with TRBJ1-2; maybe TRBD1 (5 bases). The germline V gene encodes CDR1 SNHLY and CDR2 FYNNEI. The CDR3 covers 15 residues. V gave up 5 bases and J gave up 6 bases, with 19 bases separating them. In DNA form, the CDR3 reads TGTGCCAGCAGTACACTGCTACGGGACTCGCATGGCTACACCTTC. The encoded protein is CASSTLLRDSHGYTF.

The chain recombines TRBV7-2 with TRBJ2-7; possible D gene TRBD1, 6 bases. The CDR3 totals 13 residues. Trimming took off 5 bases at V and 6 bases at J, with 14 bases between the two ends. The germline V gene encodes CDR1 SGHTA and CDR2 FQGNSA. This CDR3 is CASSGGPPGEQYF. CDR3 DNA sequence: TGTGCCAGCAGCGGGGGCCCGCCGGGCGAGCAGTACTTC.

The V gene is TRBV3-1 (or the pseudogene TRBV3-2), the J gene TRBJ2-5, with 7 bases matching TRBD2. The CDR3 loop spans 15 amino acids. CDR1 and CDR2 from the germline V gene are LGHDT and YNNKEL (reference sequence). Unmatched junction bases numbered 6, after V lost 0 bases and J lost 5 bases. The CDR3 protein is CASSQEGTTYETQYF. DNA for the CDR3: TGTGCCAGCAGCCAAGAGGGGACTACATACGAGACCCAGTACTTC.

This clone occurred once. This chain connects TRBV4-2 to TRBJ2-1, with 9 bases fitting TRBD2. There are 18 residues in the CDR3. Germline loops: CDR1 LGHNA, CDR2 YNFKEQ. V lost 0 bases, J lost 6 bases, and 12 bases stayed unmatched. Written as DNA, the CDR3 is TGTGCCAGCAGCCAAGATCGCGCCCAGCGCGGGAGGGGCAATGAGCAGTTCTTC. It is translated as CASSQDRAQRGRGNEQFF.

This clone has a handful of counts. The gene calls are TRBV28 and TRBJ1-6; D ambiguous. The CDR3 consists of 13 residues. V lost 3 bases, J lost 10 bases, and 10 bases lay in between. Germline lookup yields CDR1 MDHEN and CDR2 SYDVKM. The CDR3 coding sequence is TGTGCCAGCAGTTTCCGAGCGGGATCACCCCTCCACTTT. Its translation: CASSFRAGSPLHF.

The J gene is TRBJ2-3, the V gene TRBV9; possible D gene TRBD2, 6 bases. The length of the CDR3 is 11 residues. Germline assignment: CDR1 SGDLS and CDR2 YYNGEE. Trimming took off 2 bases at V and 8 bases at J, with 6 bases between the two ends. CDR3 sequence (DNA): TGTGCCAGCAGCGTGGGAGGTACGCAGTATTTT. It yields the protein CASSVGGTQYF.

The chain employs TRBV24-1 and TRBJ2-7, with 9 bases aligning to TRBD1. Germline V gene lookup returns CDR1 KGHDR and CDR2 SFDVKD. CDR3 length: 17 amino acids. V dropped 3 bases and J dropped 7; count of bases not matched to a gene: 15. CDR3 nucleotides: TGTGCCACCAGTGATCAGGGGACCGGGACAGGGCGCCTAGAGCAGTACTTC. Translating gives CATSDQGTGTGRLEQYF.

This clone was counted between two and nine times. The genes are TRBV5-1 and TRBJ2-7; TRBD2 matches at 14 bases. CDR3 length equals 15 residues. Germline-derived CDR1 and CDR2 are SGHRS and YFSETQ. Losses at the gene ends were 3 bases for V and 2 bases for J; bases not matched to a gene: 1. The CDR3 loop is CASSSTSGGAYEQYF. The CDR3 DNA sequence: TGCGCCAGCAGCTCGACTAGCGGGGGGGCCTACGAGCAGTACTTC.

The rearrangement joins TRBV5-5 to TRBJ2-3; the match to TRBD2 covers 8 bases. After removal of 0 bases from V and 2 bases from J, the junction contained 8 bases not matched to a gene. This CDR3 is built from 17 residues. Germline CDR1 and CDR2: SGHKS and YYEKEE (reference sequence). The CDR3 loop is CASSLAYSGGFTDTQYF. CDR3 nucleotides: TGTGCCAGCAGCTTGGCCTATTCGGGGGGGTTCACAGATACGCAGTATTTT.

V is TRBV5-1 and J is TRBJ2-5, with TRBD1 matching over 8 bases. The CDR3 has 15 residues. Trimming cost V 8 bases and J 5 bases; bases outside gene matches: 14. Germline CDR1 SGHRS, CDR2 YFSETQ. CDR3 coding DNA: TGCGCCAGTCGGGGGACAGGTCTTTCTCGGGAGACCCAGTACTTC. Translating gives CASRGTGLSRETQYF. The complete variable domain, with remaining parts taken from reference TRBV5-1 and TRBJ2-5, reads KAGVTQTPRYLIKTRGQQVTLSCSPISGHRSVSWYQQTPGQGLQFLFEYFSETQRNKGNFPGRFSGRQFSNSRSEMNVSTLELGDSALYLCASRGTGLSRETQYFGPGTRLLVL.

J is TRBJ2-4 and V is TRBV6-2 or TRBV6-3; no clear D gene. Trimming cost V 2 bases and J 0 bases, with 17 bases left between them. The CDR3 is made up of 18 amino acids. Per germline, CDR1 MNHEY and CDR2 SVGEGT. The CDR3 nucleotides read TGTGCCAGCAGTTACCACCGGTACAGTGCTATAGCCAAAAACATTCAGTACTTC. Its translation is CASSYHRYSAIAKNIQYF.

CDR3 coding DNA: TGTGCCAGCAGCACACAGGGAGACTATGGCTACACCTTC. It yields the protein CASSTQGDYGYTF. V and J are TRBV9 and TRBJ1-2; possibly TRBD1 for D (6 bases). This CDR3 is 13 amino acids long. From germline, CDR1 is SGDLS and CDR2 YYNGEE. The germline V and J ends were trimmed by 4 bases and 3 bases, with 10 bases remaining between them.

This rearrangement joins TRBV7-2 to TRBJ2-4; TRBD1 is a possible D gene (6 bases). The germline V gene has CDR1 SGHTA and CDR2 FQGNSA. The CDR3 extends over 17 amino acids. V was trimmed by 1 base and J by 5 bases, leaving 18 bases between them. CDR3 loop: CASSLVGFRGKQNIQYF. DNA for the CDR3: TGTGCCAGCAGCTTAGTCGGCTTCAGGGGTAAACAAAACATTCAGTACTTC.

The gene calls are TRBV3-1 (or the pseudogene TRBV3-2) and TRBJ2-1; D gene unclear. V lost 1 base and J 10 bases, leaving 11 bases between the germline ends. CDR1 and CDR2 from the germline V gene are LGHDT and YNNKEL (reference sequence). The CDR3 runs 13 residues. Here the CDR3 reads CASSQGSRGEQFF. The CDR3 coding sequence is TGTGCCAGCAGCCAAGGGAGCCGCGGCGAGCAGTTCTTC.

The CDR3 reads CASSFSGGTETQYF. DNA for the CDR3: TGTGCCAGCAGCTTTAGCGGGGGGACGGAGACCCAGTACTTC. The chain has TRBV7-3 and TRBJ2-5; 10 bases line up with TRBD2. CDR1 is SGHTA, CDR2 FQGTGA, per germline. The CDR3 extends over 14 amino acids. Trimming took 3 bases from V and 5 from J; bases not matched to a gene: 3.

The chain recombines TRBV23-1 with TRBJ1-1; tentative D call: TRBD1 (6 bases). TRBV23-1 has ORF status, its function being uncertain. Trimming stripped 5 bases from V and 1 base from J, with 14 bases between. The CDR3 has 15 residues. The CDR3 DNA is TGCGCCAGCAGTTCCGAGGACAGAGAGAACACTGAAGCTTTCTTT. Translating it yields CASSSEDRENTEAFF.

This chain uses TRBV7-9 with TRBJ2-7; 7 positions agree with TRBD1. Germline CDR1 is SEHNR and CDR2 is FQNEAQ (reference sequence). CDR3 length: 14 residues. The V and J ends lost 3 bases and 4 bases, in that order; junction bases with no gene match: 6. The CDR3: CASSFRDSAYEQYF. The CDR3 DNA is TGTGCCAGCAGCTTCCGGGACAGCGCATACGAGCAGTACTTC.

This chain uses TRBV19 with TRBJ1-2, with 9 nucleotides matching TRBD1. Germline CDR1 and CDR2: LNHDA and SQIVND (reference sequence). The ends lost 2 bases at V and 8 bases at J; junction bases unmatched: 12. This CDR3 spans 16 amino acids. CDR3 sequence (DNA): TGTGCCAGTAGTATATGGCCCCTGGACAGGGGTCTGGGCTACACCTTC. This gives the protein CASSIWPLDRGLGYTF.

This sequence joins TRBV5-1 and TRBJ1-5, with D unclear. The germline V gene has CDR1 SGHRS and CDR2 YFSETQ. Between the trimmed V and J ends, which lost 4 bases and 6 bases, there was a span of 14 bases. This CDR3 comprises 14 residues. CDR3 nucleotides: TGCGCCAGCAGCCCCGGGAGCTCAGGTCAGCCCCAGCATTTT. Its protein product is CASSPGSSGQPQHF.

V and J are TRBV6-6 and TRBJ2-7; tentatively, D is TRBD2 (5 bases). V lost 0 bases and J 5 bases, leaving 17 bases between the germline ends. Germline V gives CDR1 MNHNY, CDR2 SVGAGI (reference sequence). This CDR3 region has 16 residues. Here the CDR3 DNA reads TGTGCCAGCAGTTACTCGATGTCGGGGTTAAGCCACGAGCAGTACTTC. It yields the protein CASSYSMSGLSHEQYF.

DNA of the CDR3: TGTGCCAGCAGCTTAGGGACAGGAACGACCGGGGAGCTGTTTTTT. Translating gives CASSLGTGTTGELFF. This rearrangement joins TRBV7-9 to TRBJ2-2; 7 nucleotides match TRBD1. CDR1 is SEHNR and CDR2 is FQNEAQ in the germline V gene (reference sequence). Trimming took 1 base from V and 5 from J; bases not matched to a gene: 4. The CDR3 runs 15 residues.

DNA of the CDR3: TGCAGCGTTGTCGGAGGGGAGGAGTTCTACGAGCAGTACTTC. Protein sequence: CSVVGGEEFYEQYF. The gene calls are TRBV29-1 and TRBJ2-7, with D possibly being TRBD2 (6 bases). With 4 bases removed from V and 3 bases from J, the gap between germline ends came to 16 bases. This CDR3 is built from 14 residues. The germline gives CDR1 SQVTM, CDR2 ANQGSEA.

The chain couples TRBV4-3 to TRBJ2-1, with D perhaps matching TRBD2 (6 bases). Trimming shortened V by 1 base and J by 2 bases, and 15 bases separated the two germline ends. The CDR3 loop spans 17 amino acids. Germline CDR1 is LGHNA and CDR2 is YSLEER. As DNA, the CDR3 is TGCGCCAGCAGCCAAGTATTTGCGGGAACTACCTACAATGAGCAGTTCTTC. This encodes CASSQVFAGTTYNEQFF.

This sequence joins TRBV5-4 and TRBJ2-3; 11 bases fit TRBD2. The CDR3 sequence is 15 residues long. The V gene's germline CDR1 is SGHNT and CDR2 YYREEE (reference sequence). Trimming took 0 bases from V and 4 from J; bases not matched to a gene: 1. Here the CDR3 reads CASSLGTSGSDTQYF. In DNA form, the CDR3 reads TGTGCCAGCAGCTTGGGGACTAGCGGGTCAGATACGCAGTATTTT.

V usage is TRBV4-1 and J usage is TRBJ2-7; TRBD2 might be the D (5 bases). The CDR3 sequence is 15 residues long. Trimming removed 3 bases at V and 4 bases at J, with 16 bases between. Germline values: CDR1 MGHRA, CDR2 YSYEKL. The CDR3 nucleotides are TGCGCCAGCAGCCACTTACTAGGTTTGGATTACGAGCAGTACTTC. As protein: CASSHLLGLDYEQYF.

This sequence joins TRBV4-2 and TRBJ2-3; 9 nucleotides agree with TRBD2. The CDR3 has 16 residues. In germline, CDR1 is LGHNA, CDR2 YNFKEQ. V shed 2 bases and J 4 bases; nucleotides not matched to a gene: 7. DNA for the CDR3: TGTGCCAGCAGCCAAAGCGGGGGGCCTAGCCCAGATACGCAGTATTTT. Protein: CASSQSGGPSPDTQYF.